Below are 19 T cell receptor beta chains sequenced from a single sample in a study of response to subunit inactivated influenza vaccine. TCRdb passed the RT-PCR reads through MiXCR, listing each CDR3 protein once. This sample has hundreds of thousands of distinct CDR3 sequences; about 8% occur once, and the top ten carry roughly 13%. Sample: PBMCs from blood, taken about 24 months after vaccination. These receptors were taken from a man between 45 and 75 years old who received an inactivated influenza vaccine.

This clonotype came up many times. The chain carries TRBV15 and TRBJ2-7; D not resolved. This CDR3 contains 12 residues. Looked up from germline, CDR1 is LNHNV and CDR2 is YYDKDF (reference sequence). The V and J ends lost 0 bases and 3 bases respectively, with 3 bases between them. CDR3 loop: CATSRENYEQYF. The DNA of the CDR3 is TGTGCCACCAGCAGAGAGAACTACGAGCAGTACTTC.

This chain links TRBV20-1 with TRBJ2-1, with 9 bases lining up with TRBD2. Trimming cost V 5 bases and J 3 bases; bases outside gene matches: 8. CDR1 is DFQATT, CDR2 SNEGSKA, per germline (reference sequence). CDR3 length equals 15 residues. The CDR3 here is CSAVDVAGDYNEQFF. In nucleotides, the CDR3 is TGCAGTGCTGTCGACGTAGCGGGAGACTACAATGAGCAGTTCTTC.

The chain employs TRBV24-1 and TRBJ2-3; a possible D gene is TRBD1 (5 bases). Germline V CDR1 and CDR2: KGHDR, SFDVKD. V lost 0 bases, J lost 6 bases, and 15 bases lay in between. CDR3 length equals 16 residues. CDR3 region: CATSDLPRAGVDTQYF. The CDR3 region has the DNA TGTGCCACCAGTGATTTGCCCAGGGCCGGTGTGGATACGCAGTATTTT.

The gene calls are TRBV6-2 or TRBV6-3 and TRBJ2-5, with a weak D call TRBD1 (5 bases). The V and J ends lost 0 bases and 4 bases respectively, with 12 bases between them. CDR1 and CDR2 (germline): MNHEY, SVGEGT. The CDR3 sequence is 15 residues long. The CDR3 DNA reads as TGTGCCAGCAGTTACTCGGGTTTTAGGGGAGAGACCCAGTACTTC. This encodes CASSYSGFRGETQYF.

This clonotype appeared many times. The gene calls are TRBV12-3 or TRBV12-4 and TRBJ1-1, with D possibly being TRBD1 (6 bases). V gave up 6 bases and J gave up 1 base, with 15 bases separating them. There are 15 residues in the CDR3. The CDR3 sequence is CASRQQGPRNTEAFF. Here the CDR3 DNA reads TGTGCCAGCAGGCAACAGGGTCCTAGGAACACTGAAGCTTTCTTT.

This sequence joins TRBV10-3 and TRBJ2-5; 10 bases agree with TRBD1. This CDR3 region has 16 residues. Trimming removed 0 bases from V and 6 bases from J; junction bases left unmatched: 7. Germline loops: CDR1 ENHRY, CDR2 SYGVKD. CDR3 nucleotides: TGTGCCATCAGTGAGTCGGACAGGGGGGTGGTAAAGACCCAGTACTTC. This encodes CAISESDRGVVKTQYF.

The table lists this clonotype with many counts. The chain combines TRBV20-1 with TRBJ1-5; D remains ambiguous. The CDR3 runs 13 residues. The V end lost 0 bases, the J end lost 6 bases, and 9 bases lay between the germline ends. CDR1 is DFQATT, CDR2 SNEGSKA, per germline (reference sequence). Here the CDR3 DNA reads TGCAGTGCTAGAGATTTAAGGGTTCAGCCCCAGCATTTT. It yields the protein CSARDLRVQPQHF.

This clonotype was recorded many times. This chain's CDR3 is CSARDRQSRKYEQYF. The CDR3 DNA follows: TGCAGTGCTAGAGATCGGCAGAGTAGGAAATACGAGCAGTACTTC. The chain uses TRBV20-1 and TRBJ2-7, with no clear D. CDR3 length equals 15 residues. Trimming took 0 bases from V and 4 from J, leaving 16 bases between them. Germline V gene sequence: CDR1 DFQATT, CDR2 SNEGSKA (reference sequence).

The chain joins TRBV6-5 to TRBJ2-2; a weak D match, TRBD1 (6 bases). Germline CDR1 is MNHEY and CDR2 is SVGAGI. The CDR3 is 14 residues long. The ends were cut back, 0 bases at V and 4 bases at J, with 6 bases in the middle. The DNA of the CDR3 is TGTGCCAGCAGTTACTCAGGGGGCACCGGGGAGCTGTTTTTT. This encodes CASSYSGGTGELFF.

This chain uses TRBV5-1 with TRBJ1-1; tentative D call: TRBD1 (6 bases). Germline loops: CDR1 SGHRS, CDR2 YFSETQ. This CDR3 region has 17 residues. V lost 3 bases, J lost 2 bases, and 20 bases lay in between. CDR3 region: CASSSTGTPISNTEAFF. CDR3 in DNA: TGCGCCAGCAGCTCAACCGGGACACCCATTTCCAACACTGAAGCTTTCTTT.

The gene calls are TRBV6-1 and TRBJ1-5, with 10 bases lining up with TRBD1. Germline assignment: CDR1 MNHNS and CDR2 SASEGT. V was clipped by 6 bases and J by 6 bases; unmatched bases: 8. The CDR3 spans 15 residues. The CDR3, as DNA: TGTGCCAGCAGCCGACAGGGGGCTCGGTTTCAGCCCCAGCATTTT. Its protein product is CASSRQGARFQPQHF.

The chain has TRBV29-1 and TRBJ1-2; unclear D gene. There are 12 residues in the CDR3. Trimming removed 0 bases at V and 7 bases at J, with 9 bases between. Looked up from germline, CDR1 is SQVTM and CDR2 is ANQGSEA. CDR3 DNA sequence: TGCAGCGTTGAAGAGGAGAGCCGTGGCTACACCTTC. Encoded protein: CSVEEESRGYTF.

The V gene is TRBV15, the J gene TRBJ2-2, with no clear D. This CDR3 is 16 amino acids long. Germline-derived CDR1 and CDR2 are LNHNV and YYDKDF (reference sequence). The V and J ends lost 5 bases and 4 bases respectively, with 17 bases between them. CDR3: CATSGEKPGGTGELFF. CDR3 nucleotide sequence: TGTGCCACCAGCGGCGAAAAGCCCGGCGGCACCGGGGAGCTGTTTTTT.

In its sample, this clonotype was seen a few times. The J gene is TRBJ2-1, the V gene TRBV24-1; D perhaps matches TRBD1 (7 bases). Trimming removed 0 bases from V and 4 bases from J, with 12 bases in between. Germline V gene lookup returns CDR1 KGHDR and CDR2 SFDVKD. The CDR3 spans 16 residues. This CDR3 reads CATSDLHRGLYNEQFF. CDR3 DNA sequence: TGTGCCACCAGTGATTTGCACAGGGGACTTTACAATGAGCAGTTCTTC.

CDR3 nucleotide sequence: TGTGCCAGCAGCTTGGTCCCCGGGACAGGGTCAGTTGAAGCTTTCTTT. Protein: CASSLVPGTGSVEAFF. This chain connects TRBV5-5 to TRBJ1-1; TRBD1 agrees at 9 bases. Germline lookup yields CDR1 SGHKS and CDR2 YYEKEE (reference sequence). The CDR3 covers 16 residues. Trimming removed 0 bases from V and 7 bases from J; junction bases left unmatched: 10.

This clonotype was seen repeatedly, ten times or more. J is TRBJ2-5 and V is TRBV5-1; no clear D. V was clipped by 1 base and J by 3 bases, with 7 bases between them. The CDR3 is 13 amino acids. In germline, CDR1 is SGHRS, CDR2 YFSETQ. CDR3 DNA sequence: TGCGCCAGCAGCTTGAACGGAAAAGAGACCCAGTACTTC. Translating it yields CASSLNGKETQYF.

This clonotype was detected only a few times. The chain joins TRBV9 to TRBJ2-1; D might be TRBD2 (7 bases). Germline V gene lookup returns CDR1 SGDLS and CDR2 YYNGEE. This CDR3 contains 14 residues. V lost 2 bases to trimming and J lost 8 bases, with 14 bases between them. The CDR3: CASSVKAGADEQFF. The CDR3 DNA follows: TGTGCCAGCAGCGTCAAGGCGGGGGCCGATGAGCAGTTCTTC.

This clonotype was picked up many times. J is TRBJ2-3 and V is TRBV12-3 or TRBV12-4, with D tentatively TRBD1 or TRBD2 (5 bases each). Trimming removed 3 bases from V and 6 bases from J, with 16 bases in between. The CDR3 is 15 residues long. CDR3 sequence: CASSFRRDPGDTQYF. CDR3 bases: TGTGCCAGCAGTTTTAGAAGGGACCCCGGGGATACGCAGTATTTT.

In this sample, this clonotype turned up many times. The rearrangement links TRBV28 to TRBJ1-5; unclear D gene. Trimming removed 6 bases from V and 9 bases from J, with 9 bases in between. Germline V CDR1 and CDR2: MDHEN, SYDVKM. The CDR3 extends over 11 amino acids. CDR3: CASSWEGPQHF. CDR3 DNA: TGTGCCAGCAGCTGGGAGGGGCCCCAGCATTTT.